This TCR beta chain stems from a study of cytomegalovirus exposure and HLA in healthy donors. Remarks on this clone: No antigen is known for it.

This CDR3 region has 15 residues. Between the trimmed V and J ends, which lost 0 bases and 1 base, there was a span of 10 bases. The germline V gene has CDR1 SGHRS and CDR2 YFSETQ. Findings and caveats of the study: Several of the most significant clusters appeared linked to common viral pathogens, based on a later analysis. Overall, approximately 150 TCR beta chains were annotated as cytomegalovirus-associated. After further analysis at a later stage, under 20,000 TCR beta sequences were associated with HLA alleles at 0.05 false discovery rate.

This PCR relied on a set of 60 Vbeta primers and 13 Jbeta primers. Measured with immunoSEQ multiplex PCR; TCRdb has only the in-frame clones, and not every one. The table records about 140,000 clones, about 70% of them present only once. The sample consisted of PBMCs. The V and J genes are TRBV5-1 and TRBJ2-5; maybe TRBD1 (5 bases). This TCR was sampled from a man aged 55 to 70 in good health and CMV-seronegative. The CDR3 here is CASSLVDSSQETQYF. In nucleotides, the CDR3 is TGCGCCAGCAGCTTGGTTGACAGTTCCCAAGAGACCCAGTACTTC.